The 9 T cell receptor beta chains given below trace back to one sample, sequenced in a study of blood T cell repertoires in COVID-19. Produced via immunoSEQ multiplex PCR; TCRdb's table is partial and in-frame only. There are about 240,000 clones in the sample; approximately 86% occur only once, and about 3.5% lies in the top ten. The specimen sequenced was PBMCs or T cells enriched from blood (not recorded which). The source is a woman aged 40 to 49 with acute COVID-19.

The chain joins TRBV18 to TRBJ2-7, with 8 nucleotides matching TRBD2. The CDR3 contains 16 residues. V lost 1 base to trimming and J lost 2 bases; unmatched junction nucleotides: 7. Germline lookup yields CDR1 KGHSH and CDR2 LQKENI. The CDR3 bases are TGTGCCAGCTCACCACTTCAGCGGGAGACCACCTACGAGCAGTACTTC. Protein: CASSPLQRETTYEQYF.

The genes are TRBV6-5 and TRBJ2-1; 10 nucleotides line up with TRBD2. The CDR3 spans 14 residues. Unmatched junction bases numbered 5, after V lost 6 bases and J lost 6 bases. The germline V gene has CDR1 MNHEY and CDR2 SVGAGI. The CDR3 sequence is CASSQASGSNEQFF. The CDR3 nucleotides read TGTGCCAGCAGCCAGGCTAGCGGGAGCAATGAGCAGTTCTTC.

The CDR3 DNA sequence: TGTGCCAGCAGCTGGGGACAGGGTCCTTCCGAAAACACCATATATTTT. Translated, it gives CASSWGQGPSENTIYF. V usage is TRBV5-4 and J usage is TRBJ1-3; 9 bases are a match to TRBD1. The CDR3 is made up of 16 amino acids. With 3 bases clipped from V and 6 bases from J, the junction kept 10 bases outside the gene matches. CDR1 is SGHNT and CDR2 is YYREEE in the germline V gene (reference sequence).

The chain uses TRBV10-2 and TRBJ2-7, with 8 bases lining up with TRBD1. Per germline, CDR1 WSHSY and CDR2 SAAADI. The V segment lost 5 bases and the J segment 6 bases; nucleotides outside the gene matches: 3. This CDR3 has 12 residues. The CDR3 DNA follows: TGCGCCAGCAGTCAACAGGGGGTCGAGCAGTACTTC. Translated: CASSQQGVEQYF.

The chain has TRBV7-9 and TRBJ1-2; possibly TRBD1 for D (5 bases). This CDR3 comprises 18 residues. The V and J ends lost 0 bases and 0 bases respectively, with 17 bases between them. CDR1 and CDR2 from the germline V gene are SEHNR and FQNEAQ (reference sequence). CDR3 nucleotide sequence: TGTGCCAGCAGCTTAGCTCTCTCTGGGCAGGGCTCTAACTATGGCTACACCTTC. This sequence encodes CASSLALSGQGSNYGYTF.

The rearrangement links TRBV14 to TRBJ2-1; 7 bases agree with TRBD2. The CDR3 sequence is 18 residues long. V shed 0 bases and J 0 bases; nucleotides not matched to a gene: 8. Germline V gene data show CDR1 as SGHDN and CDR2 as FVKESK. CDR3 in amino acids: CASSQDLLATSSYNEQFF. CDR3 bases: TGTGCCAGCAGCCAAGATCTACTAGCGACCAGCTCCTACAATGAGCAGTTCTTC.

The chain joins TRBV27 to TRBJ2-3, with 7 bases matching TRBD2. After removal of 4 bases from V and 1 base from J, the junction contained 17 bases not matched to a gene. The germline CDR1 and CDR2 sequences are MNHEY and SMNVEV (reference sequence). The CDR3 covers 19 residues. The CDR3 sequence: CASSYLRGNRDLRTDTQYF. The CDR3 region has the DNA TGTGCCAGCAGTTACTTGCGGGGGAATCGGGACCTCCGCACAGATACGCAGTATTTT.

A single count supports this clone. The rearrangement joins TRBV3-1 (or the pseudogene TRBV3-2) to TRBJ2-1; TRBD2 agrees at 8 bases. The CDR3 loop spans 15 amino acids. The junction had 2 bases not matched to a gene; V was cut back by 1 base and J by 3 bases. The germline V gene encodes CDR1 LGHDT and CDR2 YNNKEL (reference sequence). CDR3 loop: CASSQAAGGYNEQFF. For the CDR3, the DNA is TGTGCCAGCAGCCAAGCGGCGGGAGGCTACAATGAGCAGTTCTTC.

There are a few counts of this clone. The V call is TRBV13, the J call TRBJ2-5; 11 bases agree with TRBD1. V dropped 5 bases and J dropped 3; count of bases not matched to a gene: 8. The CDR3 is 16 amino acids. Looked up from germline, CDR1 is PRHDT and CDR2 is FYEKMQ (reference sequence). This CDR3 is CASSPRGQGAEETQYF. CDR3 DNA: TGTGCCAGCAGCCCCCGCGGACAGGGGGCTGAAGAGACCCAGTACTTC.